This entry lists 2 T cell receptor beta chains sequenced from one sample in a study of beta chain features in type 1 diabetes. Study findings and constraints: People with Type 1 diabetes carried modestly yet significantly shorter TCRB CDR3s in all four CD4+ subsets.

No antigen is known for these receptors. Expressed TCRB transcripts were sequenced after all isolated RNA was converted to cDNA. TCRdb keeps only in-frame clones here, not all; method: immunoSEQ multiplex PCR. This table holds about 160,000 clones, approximately 9% found once. The sample consisted of central memory CD4+ T cells from blood. Receptor source: a woman aged 18-29 years with type 1 diabetes.

This rearrangement joins TRBV7-2 to TRBJ1-4; 8 nucleotides line up with TRBD1. The trim removed 1 base at V and 4 bases at J, leaving 5 bases unmatched. This CDR3 spans 16 amino acids. Germline V CDR1 and CDR2: SGHTA, FQGNSA. CDR3 nucleotides: TGTGCCAGCAGCTTAGTTGGAACAGGGGGTAATGAAAAACTGTTTTTT. Translated: CASSLVGTGGNEKLFF.

The V gene is TRBV6-5, the J gene TRBJ2-1; 7 bases match TRBD2. J was trimmed by 3 bases and V by 5 bases; bases with no gene match: 7. CDR1 is MNHEY and CDR2 is SVGAGI in the germline V gene. This CDR3 is 15 amino acids long. The CDR3 DNA sequence: TGTGCCAGCAGTCAGACTAGCCCCTTCTACAATGAGCAGTTCTTC. This encodes CASSQTSPFYNEQFF.